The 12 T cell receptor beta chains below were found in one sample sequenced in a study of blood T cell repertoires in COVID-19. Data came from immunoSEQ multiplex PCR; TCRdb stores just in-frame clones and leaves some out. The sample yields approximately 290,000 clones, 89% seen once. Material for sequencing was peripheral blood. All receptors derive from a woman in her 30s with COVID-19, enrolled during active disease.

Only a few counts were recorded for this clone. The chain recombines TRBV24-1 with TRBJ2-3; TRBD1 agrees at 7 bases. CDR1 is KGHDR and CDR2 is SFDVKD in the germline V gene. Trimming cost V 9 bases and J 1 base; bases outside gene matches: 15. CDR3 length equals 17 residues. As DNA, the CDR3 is TGTGCCACCTCCTTTCAAACAGGGGAAAGCGGCACAGATACGCAGTATTTT. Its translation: CATSFQTGESGTDTQYF.

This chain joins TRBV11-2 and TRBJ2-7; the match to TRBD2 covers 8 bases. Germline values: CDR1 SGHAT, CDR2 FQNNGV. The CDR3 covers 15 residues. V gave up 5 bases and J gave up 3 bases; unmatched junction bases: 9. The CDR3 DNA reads TGTGCCAGCAGCCCCGAGCGGGGGCTAATCTACGAGCAGTACTTC. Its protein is CASSPERGLIYEQYF. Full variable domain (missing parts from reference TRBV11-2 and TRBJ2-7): EAGVAQSPRYKIIEKRQSVAFWCNPISGHATLYWYQQILGQGPKLLIQFQNNGVVDDSQLPKDRFSAERLKGVDSTLKIQPAKLEDSAVYLCASSPERGLIYEQYFGPGTRLTVT.

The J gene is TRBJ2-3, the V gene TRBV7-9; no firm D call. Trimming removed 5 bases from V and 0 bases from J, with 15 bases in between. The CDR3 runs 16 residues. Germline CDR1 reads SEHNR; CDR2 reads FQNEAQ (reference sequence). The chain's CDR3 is CASSAPSRTSTDTQYF. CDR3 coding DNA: TGTGCCAGCAGCGCCCCAAGCCGTACTAGCACAGATACGCAGTATTTT.

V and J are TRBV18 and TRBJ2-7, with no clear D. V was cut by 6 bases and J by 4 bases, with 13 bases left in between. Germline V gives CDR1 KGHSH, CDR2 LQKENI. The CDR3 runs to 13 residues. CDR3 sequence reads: CASSILGEYEQYF. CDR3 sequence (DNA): TGTGCCAGCTCTATCTTGGGCGAATACGAGCAGTACTTC.

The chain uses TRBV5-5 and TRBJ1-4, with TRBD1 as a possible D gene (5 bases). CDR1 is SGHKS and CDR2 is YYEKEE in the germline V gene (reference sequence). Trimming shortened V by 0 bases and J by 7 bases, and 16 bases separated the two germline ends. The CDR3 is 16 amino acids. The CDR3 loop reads CASSLDGGGEVEKLFF. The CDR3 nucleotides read TGTGCCAGCAGCTTGGATGGAGGAGGGGAGGTTGAAAAACTGTTTTTT.

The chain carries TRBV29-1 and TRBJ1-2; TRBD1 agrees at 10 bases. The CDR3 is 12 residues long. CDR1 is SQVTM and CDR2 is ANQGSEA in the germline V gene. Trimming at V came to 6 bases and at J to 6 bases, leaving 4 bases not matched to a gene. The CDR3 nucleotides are TGCAGCGTCCCGGGACAGGGGAATGGCTACACCTTC. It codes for CSVPGQGNGYTF.

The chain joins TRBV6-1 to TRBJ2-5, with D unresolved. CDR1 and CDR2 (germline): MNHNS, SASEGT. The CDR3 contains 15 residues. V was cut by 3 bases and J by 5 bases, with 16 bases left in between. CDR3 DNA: TGTGCCAGCAGTGACGCAGCGTGGCAGTGGGAGACCCAGTACTTC. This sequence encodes CASSDAAWQWETQYF.

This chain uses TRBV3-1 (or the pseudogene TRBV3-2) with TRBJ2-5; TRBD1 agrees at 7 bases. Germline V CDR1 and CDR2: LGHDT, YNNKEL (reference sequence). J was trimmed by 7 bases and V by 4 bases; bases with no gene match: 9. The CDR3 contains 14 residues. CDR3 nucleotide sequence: TGTGCCAGCAGCCCCCCGGTGGCAGGGGGGACCCAGTACTTC. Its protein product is CASSPPVAGGTQYF.

In DNA form, the CDR3 reads TGTGCCAGCAGCCAAGAAGTTGAGAGCCGGTCCTACGAGCAGTACTTC. It encodes CASSQEVESRSYEQYF. V and J are TRBV14 and TRBJ2-7; no clear D. The CDR3 extends over 16 amino acids. The germline V and J ends were trimmed by 0 bases and 1 base, with 13 bases remaining between them. CDR1 is SGHDN and CDR2 is FVKESK in the germline V gene.

The DNA of the CDR3 is TGTGCCAGCAGCATGGGACAGGCGGAAGCTTTCTTT. It codes for CASSMGQAEAFF. V and J are TRBV7-9 and TRBJ1-1, with 8 nucleotides matching TRBD1. CDR1 and CDR2 (germline): SEHNR, FQNEAQ (reference sequence). The trim removed 5 bases at V and 8 bases at J, leaving 4 bases unmatched. CDR3 size: 12 residues.

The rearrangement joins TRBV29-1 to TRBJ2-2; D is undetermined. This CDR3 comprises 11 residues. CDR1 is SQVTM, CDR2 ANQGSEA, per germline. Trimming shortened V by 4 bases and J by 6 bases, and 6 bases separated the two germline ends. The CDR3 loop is CSVVSAGELFF. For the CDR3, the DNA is TGCAGCGTTGTCTCGGCCGGGGAGCTGTTTTTT.

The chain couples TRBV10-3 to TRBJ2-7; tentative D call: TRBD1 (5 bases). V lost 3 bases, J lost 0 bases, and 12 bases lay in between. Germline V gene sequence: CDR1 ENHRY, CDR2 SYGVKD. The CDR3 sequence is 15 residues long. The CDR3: CAISDTGKPSYEQYF. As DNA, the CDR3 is TGTGCCATCAGTGACACAGGTAAACCCTCCTACGAGCAGTACTTC.